This T cell receptor (beta chain) was observed in a study of blood T cell repertoires in COVID-19. Background on the study: COVID-19 samples, acute and convalescent, were from the United States, Italy and Spain. The analysed material was cDNA or gDNA that came from T cells, B-cell-depleted T cells, or PBMCs.

Per the study methods: Estimation of nucleated cell counts relied on the amplification of reference gene primers. Sequencing was performed with immunoSEQ multiplex PCR; in TCRdb, only in-frame clones are kept and a portion is missing. The V and J calls and clone size were taken over from that table, and D and trimming were inferred from the DNA. Of 30,000 to 40,000 clones listed, nearly 90% are singletons. The CDR3 is made up of 15 amino acids. CDR1 is LGHDT and CDR2 is YNNKEL in the germline V gene (reference sequence). Deletions cut 0 bases from V and 10 bases from J, with 18 bases between. The TCR comes from a human donor in a cohort sampled during active COVID-19. What was sequenced was peripheral blood. V usage is TRBV3-1 (or the pseudogene TRBV3-2) and J usage is TRBJ1-1; tentatively, D is TRBD1 (5 bases). The CDR3 coding sequence is TGTGCCAGCAGCCAAGATGTAGTCCCGCAGGGCGGAGCTTTCTTT. It codes for CASSQDVVPQGGAFF.